The T cell receptor beta chain under discussion was sequenced for a study of shared clonotypes between healthy human individuals. The wider study: Donors, aged 18 to 49, were a couple of women and three men. The study used three CD4 naive, three CD4 memory, two CD8 naive and one CD8 memory plate per donor. Study observations and caveats: Shared clonotypes: approximately 5% naive CD4, around 3.5% naive CD8, 2.3% memory CD4, approximately 0.37% memory CD8.

The method was immunoSEQ multiplex PCR; TCRdb's version includes in-frame clones alone and lacks a portion of them. The data show over 2 million clones, about 95% seen once. The CDR3 runs 13 residues. The germline V gene encodes CDR1 SNHLY and CDR2 FYNNEI. V was clipped by 7 bases and J by 8 bases; unmatched bases: 7. Comments on this clone: Its antigen is still unknown.

The donors were adults (healthy and HIV-negative) with no recent acute infections or vaccinations. The clonotype comes from a young man in good health. This chain uses TRBV2 with TRBJ1-4, with TRBD1 matching over 7 bases. Material: naive CD4+ T cells sorted from blood. Subset in this sample: CD45RA+ positively selected. CDR3 nucleotide sequence: TGTGCCAGCACCCAGGACAGGCTCGAAAAACTGTTTTTT. It encodes CASTQDRLEKLFF.